A selection of T cell receptor beta chains follows, all from one sample in a study of T cells after yellow fever vaccination. One entry per CDR3 protein results from TCRdb running MiXCR on the 5' RACE reads. Counted here are 300,000 or so distinct CDR3 sequences, 10% to 15% occurring once; the ten biggest clones make up roughly 0.5%. The sample in question was CD4+ T cells sorted from PBMCs, obtained 45 days after the yellow fever booster vaccination. All receptors come from a man younger than 40 who received the YFV17D yellow fever vaccine. Each CDR3 is given with its conserved first and last residue. Fields, in order: CDR3 DNA, CDR3 protein, V gene, J gene, clone size, D gene. A D gene is named only where the DNA matches it firmly. Some rows mark clone size as missing; the rest say once, few, many or name a class of expanded clone.

cdr3_nt: TGTGCCAGCAGCCTTTTCTTCTCTGGGGCCAACGTCCTGACTTTC
cdr3_aa: CASSLFFSGANVLTF
v_call: TRBV5-6
j_call: TRBJ2-6
clone_size: many
d_call: .

cdr3_nt: TGTGCCAGCAGGGCGGGAGGGCACACCGGGGAGCTGTTTTTT
cdr3_aa: CASRAGGHTGELFF
v_call: TRBV27
j_call: TRBJ2-2
clone_size: .
d_call: TRBD2

cdr3_nt: TGTGCCAGCAGCTTGGGGCGCGCCCAGTATACGCAGTATTTT
cdr3_aa: CASSLGRAQYTQYF
v_call: TRBV7-2
j_call: TRBJ2-3
clone_size: few
d_call: .

cdr3_nt: TGTGCCAGCAGGCCACGGTACGCGGGCCACAATGAGCAGTTCTTC
cdr3_aa: CASRPRYAGHNEQFF
v_call: TRBV6-1
j_call: TRBJ2-1
clone_size: .
d_call: .

cdr3_nt: TGTGCCAGCAGCGTCCAACTAGCGGGAGTTGACAAAAACATTCAGTACTTC
cdr3_aa: CASSVQLAGVDKNIQYF
v_call: TRBV11-2
j_call: TRBJ2-4
clone_size: .
d_call: TRBD2

cdr3_nt: TGTGCCAGCGGGACGGGGGGTTTGCAGTTCTTC
cdr3_aa: CASGTGGLQFF
v_call: TRBV11-2
j_call: TRBJ2-1
clone_size: few
d_call: TRBD2

cdr3_nt: TGTGCCAGCAGTCCGAGCGGTAGGGTGAGAGGCTACACCTTC
cdr3_aa: CASSPSGRVRGYTF
v_call: TRBV27
j_call: TRBJ1-2
clone_size: .
d_call: .

cdr3_nt: TGTGCCAGCAGCCCCAGGTCTGGTGGGACTAGCACCTACGAGCAGTACTTC
cdr3_aa: CASSPRSGGTSTYEQYF
v_call: TRBV7-9
j_call: TRBJ2-7
clone_size: few
d_call: TRBD2

cdr3_nt: TGTGCCAGCAGCTTGCTGGCCCCTAGCGCAGATACGCAGTATTTT
cdr3_aa: CASSLLAPSADTQYF
v_call: TRBV7-9
j_call: TRBJ2-3
clone_size: many
d_call: .

cdr3_nt: TGTGCCAGCAGCCGCCAGTGGAGCTCCTACGAGCAGTACTTC
cdr3_aa: CASSRQWSSYEQYF
v_call: TRBV5-6
j_call: TRBJ2-7
clone_size: .
d_call: .

cdr3_nt: TGTGCCAGCAGCAGGGACAGGTCCGGGGAGCAGTACTTC
cdr3_aa: CASSRDRSGEQYF
v_call: TRBV7-2
j_call: TRBJ2-7
clone_size: .
d_call: TRBD1

cdr3_nt: TGTGCCTGGCGTCTAGCGGGGGCGAACACCGGGGAGCTGTTTTTT
cdr3_aa: CAWRLAGANTGELFF
v_call: TRBV30
j_call: TRBJ2-2
clone_size: few
d_call: TRBD2

cdr3_nt: TGTGCCAGCAGGGATAGCGGGATTGAGACCCAGTACTTC
cdr3_aa: CASRDSGIETQYF
v_call: TRBV7-2
j_call: TRBJ2-5
clone_size: few
d_call: TRBD2

cdr3_nt: TGTGCCAGCAGCGAAGGAGGGGGCAGCTCCTACGAGCAGTACTTC
cdr3_aa: CASSEGGGSSYEQYF
v_call: TRBV7-2
j_call: TRBJ2-7
clone_size: .
d_call: .

cdr3_nt: TGTGCCAGCAGTTACCAGGGTGGGAGCACTGAAGCTTTCTTT
cdr3_aa: CASSYQGGSTEAFF
v_call: TRBV6-2/TRBV6-3
j_call: TRBJ1-1
clone_size: .
d_call: .

cdr3_nt: TGTGCCAGCAGCTTAAGTGCTCTGACCGGGGAGCTGTTTTTT
cdr3_aa: CASSLSALTGELFF
v_call: TRBV7-6
j_call: TRBJ2-2
clone_size: few
d_call: .

cdr3_nt: TGCAGCGTTCAGTCTGGGACAGGGTCCACAGGGGAGCTGTTTTTT
cdr3_aa: CSVQSGTGSTGELFF
v_call: TRBV29-1
j_call: TRBJ2-2
clone_size: .
d_call: TRBD1

cdr3_nt: TGCAGTGCTAGAAGGGGGCCGTACGAGCAGTACTTC
cdr3_aa: CSARRGPYEQYF
v_call: TRBV20-1
j_call: TRBJ2-7
clone_size: many
d_call: TRBD1

cdr3_nt: TGTGCCAGCACCGAACAACTCAACAGGGCCAATGAGCAGTTCTTC
cdr3_aa: CASTEQLNRANEQFF
v_call: TRBV2
j_call: TRBJ2-1
clone_size: few
d_call: .

cdr3_nt: TGTGCCAGCAGCAAACGGACAGAATCCTACGAGCAGTACTTC
cdr3_aa: CASSKRTESYEQYF
v_call: TRBV21-1
j_call: TRBJ2-7
clone_size: few
d_call: .

cdr3_nt: TGTGCCAGCAGCCCGAAGCGGGAGGGCTTCACAGATACGCAGTATTTT
cdr3_aa: CASSPKREGFTDTQYF
v_call: TRBV4-2
j_call: TRBJ2-3
clone_size: few
d_call: TRBD2

cdr3_nt: TGCAGTGCCATGGGTCTGGGGGGCGACCAAGAGACCCAGTACTTC
cdr3_aa: CSAMGLGGDQETQYF
v_call: TRBV20-1
j_call: TRBJ2-5
clone_size: .
d_call: .

cdr3_nt: TGTGCCAGCAGCTTAGCGGTGGAGCTAGACGAGCAGTACTTC
cdr3_aa: CASSLAVELDEQYF
v_call: TRBV7-2
j_call: TRBJ2-7
clone_size: .
d_call: .

cdr3_nt: TGCGCCAGCAGCTTGGGACAGGGAGAGGGAGCTTTCTTT
cdr3_aa: CASSLGQGEGAFF
v_call: TRBV5-1
j_call: TRBJ1-1
clone_size: few
d_call: TRBD1

cdr3_nt: TGTGCCAGCAGTTACTCATACACCGGGGAGCTGTTTTTT
cdr3_aa: CASSYSYTGELFF
v_call: TRBV6-2/TRBV6-3
j_call: TRBJ2-2
clone_size: few
d_call: .

cdr3_nt: TGTGCTAGCAGCGCCACACGGAACACCGGGGAGCTGTTTTTT
cdr3_aa: CASSATRNTGELFF
v_call: TRBV7-7
j_call: TRBJ2-2
clone_size: few
d_call: .

cdr3_nt: TGTGCCAGCAGCCCACCCGGGGGGGGCCACGAGCAGTACTTC
cdr3_aa: CASSPPGGGHEQYF
v_call: TRBV7-2
j_call: TRBJ2-7
clone_size: few
d_call: TRBD2

cdr3_nt: TGCGCCAGCAGTGAAGGAGAGACCCAGTACTTC
cdr3_aa: CASSEGETQYF
v_call: TRBV10-1
j_call: TRBJ2-5
clone_size: many
d_call: .